One and the same sample provided the 5 T cell receptor beta chains below, sequenced in a study of shared clonotypes between healthy human individuals. Here immunoSEQ multiplex PCR was the method, and the copy in TCRdb shows in-frame clones only, minus some. This sample has some 1.4 million clones, with roughly 97% found just once. The sequencing sample was made of naive CD4+ T cells sorted from blood. Stated subset: CD45RA+ positively selected. The origin of the receptors is a man aged 25 to 40 in good health.

The chain is built from TRBV29-1 and TRBJ1-3; TRBD1 matches at 7 bases. Germline trimming cut 5 bases from V and 3 bases from J; bases unmatched to any gene: 4. CDR3 size: 13 residues. Germline V gives CDR1 SQVTM, CDR2 ANQGSEA. Here the CDR3 reads CSVPTGSGNTIYF. CDR3 in DNA: TGCAGCGTTCCGACAGGGAGTGGAAACACCATATATTTT.

The chain has TRBV2 and TRBJ2-3; 12 nucleotides align to TRBD1. V was pared by 4 bases and J by 0 bases, with 8 bases of the junction left unmatched. CDR1 and CDR2 (germline): SNHLY, FYNNEI. The CDR3 runs to 18 residues. CDR3 bases: TGTGCCAGCAGTGTCCGGGACAGGGGGCATACTAGCACAGATACGCAGTATTTT. Its translation is CASSVRDRGHTSTDTQYF.

The V call is TRBV7-2, the J call TRBJ2-2, with 7 bases matching TRBD2. The CDR3 is made up of 14 amino acids. Unmatched junction bases numbered 7, after V lost 11 bases and J lost 1 base. Per germline, CDR1 SGHTA and CDR2 FQGNSA. For the CDR3, the DNA is TGTGCCGCTCGACTAGCACGGAACACCGGGGAGCTGTTTTTT. This codes for CAARLARNTGELFF. Drawing the rest from reference TRBV7-2 and TRBJ2-2, the complete variable domain is GAGVSQSPSNKVTEKGKDVELRCDPISGHTALYWYRQSLGQGLEFLIYFQGNSAPDKSGLPSDRFSAERTGGSVSTLTIQRTQQEDSAVYLCAARLARNTGELFFGEGSRLTVL.

This clone was counted once. V and J are TRBV7-9 and TRBJ1-4; D uncertain. V shed 4 bases and J shed 8 bases, with 11 bases lying between them. This CDR3 is 13 amino acids long. Germline CDR1 SEHNR, CDR2 FQNEAQ (reference sequence). CDR3: CASSSGGREKLFF. The CDR3 DNA follows: TGTGCCAGCAGCTCGGGAGGTCGGGAAAAACTGTTTTTT.

The chain has TRBV9 and TRBJ2-3; no clear D. Germline V lookup: CDR1 SGDLS, CDR2 YYNGEE. The CDR3 is 13 amino acids. The V gene lost 0 bases and the J gene lost 2 bases, with 4 bases spanning the gap. The CDR3 here is CASSVEPTDTQYF. In DNA form, the CDR3 reads TGTGCCAGCAGCGTAGAACCCACAGATACGCAGTATTTT. The entire variable domain, with the rest obtained from reference TRBV9 and TRBJ2-3, is as follows: DSGVTQTPKHLITATGQRVTLRCSPRSGDLSVYWYQQSLDQGLQFLIQYYNGEERAKGNILERFSAQQFPDLHSELNLSSLELGDSALYFCASSVEPTDTQYFGPGTRLTVL.